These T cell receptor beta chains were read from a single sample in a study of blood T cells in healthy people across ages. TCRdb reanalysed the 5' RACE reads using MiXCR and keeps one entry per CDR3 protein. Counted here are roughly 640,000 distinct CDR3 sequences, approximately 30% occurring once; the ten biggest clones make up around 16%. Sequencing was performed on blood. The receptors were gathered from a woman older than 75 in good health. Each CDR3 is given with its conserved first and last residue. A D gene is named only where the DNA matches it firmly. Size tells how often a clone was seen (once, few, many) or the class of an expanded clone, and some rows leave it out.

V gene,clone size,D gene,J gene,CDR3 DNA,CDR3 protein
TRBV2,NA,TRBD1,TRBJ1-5,TGTGCCAGCAGACTAACAGGGGTCGGCAATCAGCCCCAGCATTTT,CASRLTGVGNQPQHF
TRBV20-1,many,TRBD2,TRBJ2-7,TGCAGTGCTAGTTCATCCCTCCCAGCGGGGGGCCACATCTACGAGCAGTACTTC,CSASSSLPAGGHIYEQYF
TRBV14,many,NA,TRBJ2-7,TGTGCCAGCAGCCCACTCAGTCAGCCACCCTACGAGCAGTACTTC,CASSPLSQPPYEQYF
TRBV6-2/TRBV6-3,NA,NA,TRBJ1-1,TGTGCCAGCAGGGATGACACAGGGAACACTGAAGCTTTCTTT,CASRDDTGNTEAFF
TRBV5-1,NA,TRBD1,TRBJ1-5,TGCGCCAGCAGCCCGGAGGGACAGAATCAGCCCCAGCATTTT,CASSPEGQNQPQHF
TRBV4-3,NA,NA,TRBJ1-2,TGCGCCGGCTCCCACGACGAAGGGAGACTTGGCTACACCTTC,CAGSHDEGRLGYTF
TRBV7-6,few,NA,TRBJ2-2,TGTGCCAGCAGCTTATATCGGCAGACCGGGGAGCTGTTTTTT,CASSLYRQTGELFF
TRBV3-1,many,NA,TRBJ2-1,TGTGCCATCCTCAGCCGGGACACCTTCAATGAGCAGTTCTTC,CAILSRDTFNEQFF
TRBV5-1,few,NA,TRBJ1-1,TGCGCCAGCAGCTTGGCTGTGGGTCGGGCGAACACTGAAGCTTTCTTT,CASSLAVGRANTEAFF
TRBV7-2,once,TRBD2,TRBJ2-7,TGTGCCAGCAGCTTATCGGGCGGGGGGGCCTCCTACGAGCAGTACTTC,CASSLSGGGASYEQYF
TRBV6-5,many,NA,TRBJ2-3,TGTGCCAGCAGTTACAGGCAGGCATCAGATACGCAGTATTTT,CASSYRQASDTQYF
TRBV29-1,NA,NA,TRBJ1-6,TGCAGCGCCGGGGACACAAATTCACCCCTCCACTTT,CSAGDTNSPLHF
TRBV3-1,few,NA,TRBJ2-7,TGTGCCAGCAGCCTCGGGACTCCACCAGGGGATGAGCAGTACTTC,CASSLGTPPGDEQYF
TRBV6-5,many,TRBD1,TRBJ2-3,TGTGCCAGCAGTTACAGGGGGCCACACACAGATACGCAGTATTTT,CASSYRGPHTDTQYF
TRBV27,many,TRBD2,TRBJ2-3,TGTGCCAGCAGCACTGATAGCGGGGGGCTCACAGATACGCAGTATTTT,CASSTDSGGLTDTQYF
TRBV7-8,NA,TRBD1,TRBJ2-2,TGTGCCAGCAGTCTTCGGCGTCAGGGGGCAGCCGGGGAGCTGTTTTTT,CASSLRRQGAAGELFF
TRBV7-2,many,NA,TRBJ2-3,TGTGCCAGCAGCTTCCAGGGGATCACAGATACGCAGTATTTT,CASSFQGITDTQYF
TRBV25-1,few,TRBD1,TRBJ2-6,TGTGCCAGCAGTGCACAGGGGGCTGGGGCCAACGTCCTGACTTTC,CASSAQGAGANVLTF